This is a list of T cell receptor beta chains from one sample in a study of tumor and adjacent non-tumor tissue in lung cancer. TCRdb recomputed calls from the multiplex PCR reads with MiXCR, one row per CDR3 protein. The sample records roughly 90,000 distinct CDR3 sequences, roughly 77% being singletons. The sequenced sample consisted of distant non-tumor lung tissue. The receptor source for this set is a woman aged 50 to 60 with non-small cell lung cancer. Each CDR3 is given with its conserved first and last residue. Each record gives: D gene, clone size, J gene, CDR3 length, V gene, CDR3 protein, CDR3 DNA. The D gene is left open where the match is weak. Clone size is not always given. Where it is, it says once, few, many or a class for expanded clones.

d_gene: NA
abundance: few
j_gene: TRBJ2-7
len: 14
v_gene: TRBV11-2
CDR3aa: CASSLVRDGYEQHF
CDR3nt: TGTGCCAGCAGCTTAGTTAGGGACGGCTATGAGCAGCACTTC

d_gene: NA
abundance: NA
j_gene: TRBJ1-1
len: 14
v_gene: TRBV6-6
CDR3aa: CASGGTGSGTEAFF
CDR3nt: TGTGCCAGCGGCGGTACAGGGTCGGGCACTGAGGCTTTCTTT

d_gene: NA
abundance: NA
j_gene: TRBJ2-1
len: 16
v_gene: TRBV14
CDR3aa: CASSQVSAYYNNEQYF
CDR3nt: TGTGCCAGCAGCCAAGTAAGCGCATACTATAACAATGAGCAGTATTTC

d_gene: NA
abundance: NA
j_gene: TRBJ1-5
len: 16
v_gene: TRBV6-1
CDR3aa: CARSYRDMASNQPQRF
CDR3nt: TGTGCCAGGAGTTACCGGGACATGGCTAGCAATCAGCCCCAGCGTTTT

d_gene: NA
abundance: NA
j_gene: TRBJ2-7
len: 14
v_gene: TRBV11-2
CDR3aa: CASSLVRNSYEQYF
CDR3nt: TGTGCCAGCAGCTTGGTTAGGAACAGCTACGAGCAATACTTC

d_gene: TRBD2
abundance: NA
j_gene: TRBJ2-3
len: 14
v_gene: TRBV4-2
CDR3aa: CTTSLAAQQDTQYF
CDR3nt: TGTACTACCAGCCTAGCGGCGCAACAAGATACGCAGTATTTT

d_gene: NA
abundance: NA
j_gene: TRBJ2-1
len: 13
v_gene: TRBV6-2/TRBV6-3
CDR3aa: CVSSLSPYNEQFF
CDR3nt: TGTGTCAGCAGTTTATCTCCTTACAATGAGCAGTTCTTC

d_gene: TRBD1
abundance: NA
j_gene: TRBJ2-7
len: 16
v_gene: TRBV10-3
CDR3aa: CAISAGTEGNSYEQYF
CDR3nt: TGTGCCATCAGCGCCGGGACAGAGGGTAACTCCTACGAGCAGTACTTT

d_gene: NA
abundance: many
j_gene: TRBJ1-1
len: 12
v_gene: TRBV29-1
CDR3aa: CSVSTGYTEAFF
CDR3nt: TGCAGCGTTTCAACAGGGTACACTGAAGCTTTCTTT

d_gene: TRBD2
abundance: NA
j_gene: TRBJ2-7
len: 16
v_gene: TRBV5-6
CDR3aa: CASSQKGLAGAYDQYF
CDR3nt: TGTGCCAGCAGCCAAAAGGGACTAGCGGGAGCCTATGATCAGTACTTC

d_gene: NA
abundance: NA
j_gene: TRBJ2-2
len: 12
v_gene: TRBV12-3/TRBV12-4
CDR3aa: CVSPSRAGELFF
CDR3nt: TGTGTCAGCCCGAGTAGGGCCGGGGAGTTGTTTTTT

d_gene: NA
abundance: few
j_gene: TRBJ2-3
len: 14
v_gene: TRBV19
CDR3aa: CASSSSTSTDTQYF
CDR3nt: TGTGCCAGTAGTTCATCCACTAGCACAGATACGCAGTATTTT

d_gene: TRBD1
abundance: NA
j_gene: TRBJ2-1
len: 14
v_gene: TRBV5-5
CDR3aa: CASSSGTGVNEQLF
CDR3nt: TGTGCCAGCAGCTCCGGGACAGGGGTCAATGAACAGCTCTTC

d_gene: NA
abundance: many
j_gene: TRBJ2-4
len: 17
v_gene: TRBV6-1
CDR3aa: CASSDKGWSLTKNIQYF
CDR3nt: TGTGCCAGCAGTGATAAGGGGTGGTCCTTGACCAAAAACATTCAGTACTTC

d_gene: TRBD1
abundance: many
j_gene: TRBJ2-7
len: 14
v_gene: TRBV20-1
CDR3aa: CSAPQGAGSDEQYF
CDR3nt: TGCAGTGCTCCCCAGGGGGCGGGTTCGGACGAGCAGTACTTC

d_gene: NA
abundance: NA
j_gene: TRBJ2-3
len: 15
v_gene: TRBV9
CDR3aa: CASSDRQGGMDTQYF
CDR3nt: TGTGCCAGCAGCGATCGGCAGGGTGGGATGGATACGCAGTATTTT

d_gene: NA
abundance: NA
j_gene: TRBJ1-1
len: 14
v_gene: TRBV11-3
CDR3aa: CVSSSDGRNTEAFF
CDR3nt: TGTGTCAGCAGCTCCGACGGCCGTAACACTGAAGCTTTCTTT

d_gene: TRBD1
abundance: NA
j_gene: TRBJ1-5
len: 16
v_gene: TRBV5-6
CDR3aa: CGSSFDRGGSNQPQHF
CDR3nt: TGTGGTAGCAGCTTTGACAGGGGAGGGAGCAATCAGCCCCAGCATTTT